This is a list of T cell receptor beta chains from one sample in a study of blood T cell repertoires in COVID-19. Sequencing used immunoSEQ multiplex PCR; TCRdb keeps in-frame clones, though not all of them. Of approximately 50,000 clones listed, more than 70% were seen once; the top ten hold 14% to 15%. The sample comprised peripheral blood. Receptors were obtained from a human donor in a cohort sampled during active COVID-19. Each CDR3 is given with its conserved first and last residue. A D gene is named only where the DNA matches it firmly. The listing skips clone size in some rows; elsewhere it reads once, few, many or a size class.

v_call	j_call	d_call	clone_size	cdr3_aa	cdr3_nt
TRBV27	TRBJ2-1	NA	NA	CASRRGQLSSYNEQFF	TGTGCCAGCAGGCGCGGACAGTTGAGCTCCTACAATGAGCAGTTCTTC
TRBV7-2	TRBJ2-7	TRBD1	NA	CASSPPPEQGAEQYF	TGTGCCAGCAGCCCTCCACCGGAGCAGGGGGCCGAGCAGTACTTC
TRBV30	TRBJ1-6	TRBD1	NA	CASGQGFDSPLHF	TGTGCCTCCGGACAGGGTTTCGATTCACCCCTCCACTTT
TRBV6-5	TRBJ2-1	NA	NA	CACRDSSIYNEQFF	TGTGCCTGCCGCGACTCTTCTATATACAATGAGCAGTTCTTC
TRBV18	TRBJ1-2	NA	many	CASSPLDINYGYTF	TGTGCCAGCTCACCTCTGGACATCAACTATGGCTACACCTTC
TRBV24-1	TRBJ2-2	TRBD1	NA	CAAQGADTGELFF	TGTGCCGCACAGGGGGCGGACACCGGGGAGCTGTTTTTT
TRBV10-3	TRBJ2-7	NA	NA	CAISRDNYEQYF	TGTGCCATCAGTCGGGACAACTACGAGCAGTACTTC
TRBV5-1	TRBJ1-2	TRBD1	NA	CASSLGQGDYGYTF	TGCGCCAGCAGCTTAGGACAGGGAGACTATGGCTACACCTTC
TRBV6-8	TRBJ2-7	NA	NA	CASSYELGGTGVKHF	TGTGCCAGCAGTTACGAACTCGGGGGGACAGGTGTGAAGCACTTC
TRBV7-2	TRBJ1-5	TRBD1	NA	CASSSRGGRSNQPQHF	TGTGCCAGCAGCTCACGAGGGGGCCGGAGCAATCAGCCCCAGCATTTT
TRBV2	TRBJ1-6	NA	NA	CASSEHRYNSPLHF	TGTGCCAGCAGTGAACACAGATATAATTCACCCCTCCACTTT
TRBV9	TRBJ2-1	TRBD2	NA	CASSLTSGGWNEQFF	TGTGCCAGCAGCCTCACTAGCGGGGGGTGGAATGAGCAGTTCTTC
TRBV6-4	TRBJ2-1	TRBD2	NA	CASSRNPLTSGGPIYNEQFF	TGTGCCAGCAGTCGGAACCCCTTGACTAGCGGGGGCCCTATATACAATGAGCAGTTCTTC
TRBV4-1	TRBJ2-2	TRBD2	NA	CASSPPGSGGAPSGELFF	TGCGCCAGCAGCCCCCCGGGTAGCGGGGGGGCCCCGTCCGGGGAGCTGTTTTTT
TRBV27	TRBJ2-1	TRBD1	NA	CASSTTGVYNEQFF	TGTGCCAGCAGTACAACAGGGGTATACAATGAGCAGTTCTTC
TRBV20-1	TRBJ2-7	NA	NA	CSARGAQQYF	TGCAGTGCTAGAGGGGCTCAGCAGTACTTC
TRBV19	TRBJ2-1	TRBD2	NA	CASSPSGGALNEQFF	TGTGCCAGTAGTCCTAGCGGGGGGGCACTCAATGAGCAGTTCTTC
TRBV6-5	TRBJ1-5	NA	NA	CASSLVQGQPQHF	TGTGCCAGCAGCCTGGTCCAGGGACAGCCCCAGCATTTT
TRBV3-1/TRBV3-2	TRBJ2-5	TRBD1	NA	CASSHGQAQETQYF	TGTGCCAGCAGCCATGGACAGGCCCAAGAGACCCAGTACTTC
TRBV13	TRBJ2-1	TRBD2	NA	CASSPPSGRDGEQFF	TGTGCCAGCAGCCCCCCTAGCGGGAGGGATGGTGAGCAGTTCTTC
TRBV7-7	TRBJ2-7	TRBD2	few	CASSLGAGGPYEQYF	TGTGCTAGCAGCTTGGGAGCGGGGGGCCCCTACGAGCAGTACTTC
TRBV7-9	TRBJ1-4	TRBD1	few	CASSQGTAGSFNEKLFF	TGTGCCAGCAGCCAAGGGACAGCCGGCTCATTTAATGAAAAACTGTTTTTT
TRBV7-9	TRBJ1-2	TRBD1	NA	CASSLGGQGLLVNGYTF	TGTGCCAGCAGCTTAGGGGGACAGGGTCTTCTCGTAAATGGCTACACCTTC
TRBV9	TRBJ2-7	NA	NA	CASSVGALDEQYF	TGTGCCAGCAGCGTAGGGGCGTTGGACGAGCAGTACTTC
TRBV25-1	TRBJ2-7	NA	once	CASSDRQVKNYEQYF	TGTGCCAGCAGTGACAGGCAGGTGAAAAACTACGAGCAGTACTTC
TRBV5-1	TRBJ2-1	TRBD2	NA	CASSLASGPEGEQFF	TGCGCCAGCAGCTTAGCTAGCGGCCCTGAGGGTGAGCAGTTCTTC
TRBV9	TRBJ1-1	TRBD1	NA	CASSLATGGNTEAFF	TGTGCCAGCAGCCTAGCCACAGGGGGCAACACTGAAGCTTTCTTT
TRBV28	TRBJ2-5	NA	NA	CASTSTRQETQYF	TGTGCCAGTACATCGACAAGACAAGAGACCCAGTACTTC
TRBV7-2	TRBJ1-3	NA	NA	CASSLNPAGVSSGNTIYF	TGTGCCAGCAGCTTAAATCCGGCAGGGGTTAGCTCTGGAAACACCATATATTTT
TRBV4-1	TRBJ2-7	NA	NA	CASSQDGRGRYEQYF	TGCGCCAGCAGCCAAGATGGCAGGGGACGCTACGAGCAGTACTTC
TRBV5-1	TRBJ1-1	TRBD1	NA	CASSNRTGRNTEAFF	TGCGCCAGCAGCAACCGGACAGGGCGGAACACTGAAGCTTTCTTT
TRBV5-6	TRBJ2-1	TRBD2	NA	CASSLRLADYNEQFF	TGTGCCAGCAGCTTGAGGCTAGCGGACTACAATGAGCAGTTCTTC
TRBV27	TRBJ2-2	TRBD2	few	CASSSPGLAANTGELFF	TGTGCCAGCAGTTCTCCGGGACTAGCGGCCAACACCGGGGAGCTGTTTTTT
TRBV7-9	TRBJ2-5	NA	once	CASSLGAGRETQYF	TGTGCCAGCAGCTTGGGCGCGGGGAGAGAGACCCAGTACTTC
TRBV5-1	TRBJ2-5	TRBD2	NA	CASRQGGVAGGGTQYF	TGCGCCAGCAGACAAGGAGGTGTAGCGGGAGGGGGTACCCAGTACTTC
TRBV21-1	TRBJ1-2	NA	NA	CASSKVGHRGYGYTF	TGTGCCAGCAGCAAAGTGGGACACAGGGGGTATGGCTACACCTTC
TRBV5-5	TRBJ2-1	NA	NA	CASSLQGSSYNEQFF	TGTGCCAGCAGCCTCCAGGGTAGCTCCTACAATGAGCAGTTCTTC
TRBV6-5	TRBJ1-1	NA	NA	CASRNSYTEAFF	TGTGCCAGCAGAAACAGCTACACTGAAGCTTTCTTT
TRBV2	TRBJ2-5	TRBD2	NA	CASSLGLAETQYF	TGTGCCAGCAGCCTCGGACTAGCAGAGACCCAGTACTTC
TRBV29-1	TRBJ1-2	TRBD1	NA	CSARDRGYGYTF	TGCAGCGCCAGGGACAGGGGCTATGGCTACACCTTC
TRBV4-1	TRBJ2-5	TRBD2	NA	CASSQGTSQGETQYF	TGCGCCAGCAGCCAAGGGACTAGCCAGGGGGAGACCCAGTACTTC
TRBV30	TRBJ1-3	NA	NA	CAWRRGGTIYF	TGTGCCTGGAGGAGAGGAGGCACCATATATTTT
TRBV5-4	TRBJ2-1	NA	NA	CASSQNNEQFF	TGTGCCAGCAGCCAAAACAATGAGCAGTTCTTC
TRBV6-4	TRBJ2-3	TRBD2	NA	CASSEASGSTDTQYF	TGTGCCAGCAGTGAGGCTAGCGGAAGCACAGATACGCAGTATTTT
TRBV19	TRBJ1-3	NA	NA	CASNRRGPGNTIYF	TGTGCCAGCAACAGAAGGGGTCCTGGAAACACCATATATTTT
TRBV29-1	TRBJ2-7	NA	NA	CSVVTGEPYEQYF	TGCAGCGTTGTAACAGGTGAACCCTACGAGCAGTACTTC
TRBV30	TRBJ2-7	TRBD2	NA	CAWSGGSGGFHEQYF	TGTGCCTGGAGTGGGGGTAGCGGGGGATTCCACGAGCAGTACTTC